The next 26 T cell receptor beta chains were all read from a single sample in a study of tissue T cells after allogeneic stem cell transplantation. Produced via immunoSEQ multiplex PCR; TCRdb's table is partial and in-frame only. The sample holds roughly 50,000 clones; around 72% are singletons and the top ten take about 0.55%. The specimen sequenced was sorted cells pooled from one or two spleens. Every receptor here comes from a pool of C57BL/6 mice in good health.

Regarding this clone: Gene names and germline refer to mouse. The part of the CDR3 DNA that was read is TGTGCCAGCAGTGATTGGGACAGGGGGCGCGAACAGTAC. Residues: CASSDWDRGREQY. The whole CDR3 reads CASSDWDRGREQYF. The rearrangement links TRBV13-1 to TRBJ2-7; 12 nucleotides align to TRBD1. The read comes to an end 1 residue before the CDR3 does, leaving the germline J gene to fill in the end. This CDR3 has 14 residues. Germline V gene lookup returns CDR1 NSHNY and CDR2 SYGAGN. The ends lost 1 base at V and 7 bases at J; junction bases unmatched: 3.

Worth noting for this clone: Mouse germline and gene names are used. Read sequence stops 1 residue before the CDR3 end, and the germline J gene provides the missing end. This rearrangement joins TRBV19 to TRBJ2-1; 8 bases map to TRBD2. There are 15 residues in the CDR3. Trimming removed 0 bases from V and 1 base from J; junction bases left unmatched: 0. Germline V CDR1 and CDR2: FNHDT, SITEND (reference sequence). CDR3 region: CASSIVGGNYAEQFF. CDR3 bases read: TGTGCCAGCAGTATAGTGGGGGGGAACTATGCTGAGCAGTTC.

Remarks on this clone: Mouse germline and gene names are used. The CDR3 end falls 1 residue outside the read, so it is completed with the germline J gene. This CDR3 is also generated by other DNA sequences in the sample. V usage is TRBV13-1 and J usage is TRBJ2-1; 7 nucleotides match TRBD2. With V trimmed by 1 base and J by 3 bases, 1 base remained unmatched. The CDR3 consists of 14 residues. The germline V gene has CDR1 NSHNY and CDR2 SYGAGN. The sequenced CDR3 bases are TGTGCCAGCAGTGATATGGGGGGCTATGCTGAGCAGTTC. Its translation: CASSDMGGYAEQF. The complete CDR3 protein is CASSDMGGYAEQFF.

On this clone itself: The germline and genes are mouse ones. The CDR3 goes on 1 residue after the read ends, and that part is filled in from the germline J gene. The chain uses TRBV2 and TRBJ1-6; D unclear. TRBJ1-6 is given ORF status, its function remaining uncertain. There are 16 residues in the CDR3. The V end was cut by 0 bases, the J end by 0 bases, with 6 bases between. The germline V gene has CDR1 LGHNA and CDR2 YSYQKL. The CDR3: CASSQEGVSYNSPLYF. CDR3 DNA (partial): TGTGCCAGCAGCCAAGAAGGAGTTTCCTATAATTCGCCCCTCTAC.

This clone has more than one count but fewer than ten. Gene names and germline refer to mouse. The read finishes 1 residue shy of the CDR3 end, and the germline J gene is used to complete it. The chain joins TRBV13-3 to TRBJ2-7, with D possibly being TRBD1 (6 bases). The CDR3 length is 13 residues. V was pared by 5 bases and J by 0 bases, with 9 bases between. From germline, CDR1 is NNHDY and CDR2 SYVADS. CDR3 bases read: TGTGCCAGCAGGCAGGGGTCCTCCTATGAACAGTAC. It codes for CASRQGSSYEQY. The full CDR3 reads CASRQGSSYEQYF.

To note about this clone: The genes and germline here are from mouse. The read finishes 1 residue shy of the CDR3 end, and the germline J gene is used to complete it. This chain links TRBV3 with TRBJ1-5; 8 bases match TRBD1. This CDR3 has 15 residues. Per germline, CDR1 SNHLY and CDR2 FYNGKV (reference sequence). The J segment lost 2 bases and the V segment lost 5 bases, leaving 5 bases of the junction unmatched. The covered CDR3 bases are TGTGCCAGCAGCGGACAGGGTGTGGACAACCAGGCTCCGCTT. The encoded protein is CASSGQGVDNQAPL. The whole CDR3 is CASSGQGVDNQAPLF.

Concerning this clone itself: Mouse gene names and germline throughout. The CDR3 is CASGDSHSNSDYTF. The sequenced CDR3 bases are TGTGCCAGCGGTGACTCACACTCAAACTCCGACTACACC. This chain connects TRBV13-2 to TRBJ1-2, with D uncertain. The read terminates 1 residue before the CDR3 end, so the remaining end is supplied by the germline J gene. V lost 2 bases, J lost 0 bases, and 8 bases lay in between. The CDR3 sequence is 14 residues long. Germline CDR1 is NNHNN and CDR2 is SYGAGS (reference sequence).

Points on this clone: Gene names and germline match the mouse. Sequencing ends 1 residue short of the CDR3 end; the germline J gene provides the rest. This chain joins TRBV5 and TRBJ2-4; D not certain. Germline V gene lookup returns CDR1 LGHNA and CDR2 YNLKQL (reference sequence). Trimming shortened V by 0 bases and J by 2 bases, and 6 bases separated the two germline ends. The CDR3 spans 14 residues. The CDR3 DNA, read in part, is TGTGCCAGCAGCCAAGACCAATATCAAAACACCTTGTAC. Protein sequence: CASSQDQYQNTLY. The complete CDR3 sequence is CASSQDQYQNTLYF.

This clone was observed a single time. Germline and genes here are mouse. The read halts 1 residue ahead of the CDR3 end, with the missing end drawn from the germline J gene. The V and J genes are TRBV3 and TRBJ2-2, with D unresolved. CDR1 and CDR2 (germline): SNHLY, FYNGKV (reference sequence). The CDR3 spans 14 residues. Trimming stripped 2 bases from V and 1 base from J, with 5 bases between. Incomplete CDR3 DNA: TGTGCCAGCAGCTTATCTCGAAACACCGGGCAGCTCTAC. It specifies CASSLSRNTGQLY. The whole CDR3 sequence reads CASSLSRNTGQLYF.

Of note for this clone: Genes and germline are mouse. Read data end 1 residue before the CDR3 end; the end is taken from the germline J gene. The chain employs TRBV12-1 and TRBJ2-7, with 9 nucleotides matching TRBD2. CDR1 and CDR2 (germline): SGHSN, HYEKVE. CDR3 size: 14 residues. J was trimmed by 5 bases and V by 4 bases; bases with no gene match: 8. The sequenced CDR3 bases are TGTGCCAGCTCCCCCGGTGGGGGGGCTCATGAACAGTAC. Its protein is CASSPGGGAHEQY. The full CDR3 protein is CASSPGGGAHEQYF.

This clone turned up a few times. The gene names here belong to mouse. Read data end 1 residue before the CDR3 end; the end is taken from the germline J gene. This chain connects TRBV31 to TRBJ2-2; TRBD2 agrees at 9 bases. CDR3 length: 15 residues. Germline values: CDR1 GKSSPN, CDR2 SITVG. J lost 0 bases, V lost 1 base, and 0 bases had no gene match. Incomplete CDR3 DNA: TGTGCCTGGAGTCGACTGGGGGCAAACACCGGGCAGCTCTAC. Its translation is CAWSRLGANTGQLY. The entire CDR3 protein reads CAWSRLGANTGQLYF. Based on the CDR3 plus reference TRBV31 and TRBJ2-2, the full variable domain is AQTIHQWPVAEIKAVGSPLSLGCTIKGKSSPNLYWYWQATGGTLQQLFYSITVGQVESVVQLNLSASRPKDDQFILSTEKLLLSHSGFYLCAWSRLGANTGQLYFGEGSKLTVL.

A word on this clone: The genes and germline here are from mouse. Incomplete CDR3 DNA: TGCACCTGCAGTGGACTGGAAAACACCTTGTAC. It encodes CTCSGLENTLY. The whole CDR3 region reads CTCSGLENTLYF. The gene calls are TRBV1 and TRBJ2-4; D is perhaps TRBD2 (6 bases). The read halts 1 residue ahead of the CDR3 end, with the missing end drawn from the germline J gene. Trimming left V 4 bases short and J 4 bases short, with 6 bases between. The CDR3 runs to 12 residues. From germline, CDR1 is NSQYPW and CDR2 LRSPGD (reference sequence).

This clone was counted once. The gene names given are mouse names. The CDR3 is cut off 1 residue early in the read; its end comes from the germline J gene. The chain couples TRBV3 to TRBJ1-2; maybe TRBD1 (5 bases). Germline V gives CDR1 SNHLY, CDR2 FYNGKV (reference sequence). The CDR3 has 13 amino acids. Trimming removed 5 bases at V and 2 bases at J, with 9 bases between. CDR3 residues: CASSARQNSDYTF. CDR3 bases read: TGTGCCAGCAGCGCCCGACAGAACTCCGACTACACC. The whole variable domain, filled in from reference TRBV3 and TRBJ1-2, reads GPKVLQIPSHQIIDMGQMVTLNCDPVSNHLYFYWYKQILGQQMEFLVNFYNGKVMEKSKLFKDQFSVERPDGSYFTLKIQPTALEDSAVYFCASSARQNSDYTFGSGTRLLVI.

Worth noting for this clone: Mouse gene names and germline throughout. The read ends 1 residue early relative to the CDR3; the germline J gene fills the gap. The rearrangement joins TRBV2 to TRBJ2-7; D gene uncertain. Germline V lookup: CDR1 LGHNA, CDR2 YSYQKL. The CDR3 loop spans 13 amino acids. The V end lost 0 bases, the J end lost 4 bases, and 7 bases lay between the germline ends. The CDR3 loop reads CASSQDGEYEQYF. The sequenced CDR3 bases are TGTGCCAGCAGCCAAGATGGTGAATATGAACAGTAC.

A word on this clone: Gene names are the mouse ones. The read stops 1 residue short of the end of the CDR3; the missing end is completed from the germline J gene. The same CDR3 can be traced to other DNA sequences in this sample. V and J are TRBV3 and TRBJ2-5; no clear D. Germline assignment: CDR1 SNHLY and CDR2 FYNGKV (reference sequence). The V gene lost 1 base and the J gene lost 0 bases, with 2 bases spanning the gap. The CDR3 runs to 13 residues. The CDR3 sequence: CASSLVNQDTQYF. CDR3 DNA, as far as it was read: TGTGCCAGCAGCTTAGTCAACCAAGACACCCAGTAC.

With respect to this clone: These gene names are mouse names. Read data end 1 residue before the CDR3 end; the end is taken from the germline J gene. The chain is built from TRBV5 and TRBJ2-3; 12 nucleotides align to TRBD2. There are 16 residues in the CDR3. From germline, CDR1 is LGHNA and CDR2 YNLKQL (reference sequence). Trimming at V came to 5 bases and at J to 1 base, leaving 4 bases not matched to a gene. The sequenced part of the CDR3 DNA is TGTGCCAGCAGCGGACTGGGGGGGGATGGTGCAGAAACGCTGTAT. Amino acids: CASSGLGGDGAETLY. The full CDR3 sequence reads CASSGLGGDGAETLYF.

This clone has just a few counts. Mouse gene names apply. The CDR3 end lies 1 residue beyond the end of the read and is filled in from the germline J gene. This chain joins TRBV13-3 and TRBJ1-3; no definite D call. In germline, CDR1 is NNHDY, CDR2 SYVADS. Trimming removed 2 bases from V and 0 bases from J, with 3 bases in between. There are 13 residues in the CDR3. CDR3 region: CASSEISGNTLYF. CDR3 bases read: TGTGCCAGCAGTGAAATTTCTGGAAATACGCTCTAT.

A remark on this clone: Gene names and germline refer to mouse. With the read ending 1 residue before the CDR3 end, the germline J gene is used to fill in that end. The V call is TRBV5, the J call TRBJ1-4; D is ambiguous. This CDR3 is 14 amino acids long. The ends were cut back, 4 bases at V and 2 bases at J, with 8 bases in the middle. CDR1 is LGHNA and CDR2 is YNLKQL in the germline V gene (reference sequence). CDR3 protein: CASSPPGSNERLFF. Incomplete CDR3 DNA: TGTGCCAGCAGCCCCCCGGGGTCCAACGAAAGATTATTT.

In the case of this clone: All gene names here are mouse names. The read stops 1 residue short of the end of the CDR3; the missing end is completed from the germline J gene. The V gene is TRBV5, the J gene TRBJ1-1; 8 nucleotides line up with TRBD1. Germline V gene data show CDR1 as LGHNA and CDR2 as YNLKQL (reference sequence). The CDR3 consists of 14 residues. Trimming removed 3 bases from V and 1 base from J; junction bases left unmatched: 1. The CDR3 sequence is CASSHDRGNTEVFF. The DNA read from the CDR3 is TGTGCCAGCAGCCACGACAGGGGAAACACAGAAGTCTTC.

On this clone: Gene names are mouse gene names. The read gets to within 1 residue of the CDR3 end, and the germline J gene fills in the rest. V usage is TRBV31 and J usage is TRBJ2-1; TRBD2 matches 11 bases. Germline CDR1 is GKSSPN and CDR2 is SITVG. The ends lost 3 bases at V and 3 bases at J; junction bases unmatched: 4. The CDR3 contains 15 residues. The CDR3 sequence is CAWSRDWGTYAEQFF. CDR3 bases read: TGTGCCTGGAGCCGGGACTGGGGGACCTATGCTGAGCAGTTC.

A remark on this clone: The gene names here belong to mouse. The DNA ends 1 residue before the CDR3 does, and the rest of the CDR3 is filled in from the germline J gene. This rearrangement joins TRBV1 to TRBJ1-4; D is ambiguous. CDR1 is NSQYPW and CDR2 is LRSPGD in the germline V gene (reference sequence). The length of the CDR3 is 14 residues. Trimming stripped 3 bases from V and 0 bases from J, with 5 bases between. The CDR3 sequence: CTCSAHFSNERLFF. CDR3 DNA (partial): TGCACCTGCAGTGCCCATTTTTCCAACGAAAGATTATTT.

For this clone: These gene names are mouse names. Sequencing ends 1 residue short of the CDR3 end; the germline J gene provides the rest. The J gene is TRBJ1-6, the V gene TRBV1; a weak D match, TRBD1 (5 bases). Being an ORF, TRBJ1-6 has a function that is uncertain. Germline V gene data show CDR1 as NSQYPW and CDR2 as LRSPGD (reference sequence). This CDR3 contains 16 residues. V gave up 1 base and J gave up 0 bases, with 7 bases separating them. The DNA read from the CDR3 is TGCACCTGCAGTGCAGCAGGGAATTCCTATAATTCGCCCCTCTAC. It specifies CTCSAAGNSYNSPLY. The full CDR3 is CTCSAAGNSYNSPLYF.

With respect to this clone: The gene names given are mouse names. The sequence runs out 1 residue before the end of the CDR3; the remainder is reconstructed from the germline J gene. The rearrangement links TRBV3 to TRBJ2-1, with 11 bases aligning to TRBD2. Germline V gene sequence: CDR1 SNHLY, CDR2 FYNGKV (reference sequence). V gave up 3 bases and J gave up 0 bases; unmatched junction bases: 4. This CDR3 has 17 residues. CDR3 in amino acids: CASSFRDWGYNYAEQFF. CDR3 bases read: TGTGCCAGCAGCTTCCGGGACTGGGGGTATAACTATGCTGAGCAGTTC.

Points on this clone: Gene names refer to mouse genes. Incomplete CDR3 DNA: TGTGCCTGGAGTCTGAGGGGGGACACAGAAGTCTTC. This encodes CAWSLRGDTEVF. The CDR3 in its entirety is CAWSLRGDTEVFF. This chain connects TRBV31 to TRBJ1-1, with D tentatively TRBD1 (6 bases). The read ends 1 residue shy of where the CDR3 ends; the end is completed using the germline J gene. The V gene's germline CDR1 is GKSSPN and CDR2 SITVG. V lost 0 bases to trimming and J lost 3 bases, with 8 bases between them. This CDR3 spans 13 amino acids.

For this clone: Gene names and germline match the mouse. The CDR3 end falls 1 residue outside the read, so it is completed with the germline J gene. The V and J genes are TRBV13-1 and TRBJ2-2; D may correspond to TRBD1 or TRBD2 (6 bases each). Trimming stripped 1 base from V and 4 bases from J, with 11 bases between. This CDR3 contains 15 residues. Germline loops: CDR1 NSHNY, CDR2 SYGAGN. Incomplete CDR3 DNA: TGTGCCAGCAGTGATACCGGGGGCGGCACCGGGCAGCTCTAC. It encodes CASSDTGGGTGQLY. The entire CDR3 sequence reads CASSDTGGGTGQLYF.

On this clone: Gene names and germline match the mouse. Sequencing ends 1 residue short of the CDR3 end; the germline J gene provides the rest. The sample carries other DNA sequences with the same CDR3. V usage is TRBV1 and J usage is TRBJ2-3, with no clear D. The V end was cut by 1 base, the J end by 0 bases, with 5 bases between. CDR1 and CDR2 (germline): NSQYPW, LRSPGD (reference sequence). The CDR3 spans 14 residues. The CDR3 DNA, read in part, is TGCACCTGCAGTGCAGGGGCTAGTGCAGAAACGCTGTAT. It yields the protein CTCSAGASAETLY. The entire CDR3 is CTCSAGASAETLYF.